A selection of T cell receptor beta chains follows, all from one sample in a study of identical twins. A single record per CDR3 protein comes from TCRdb applying MiXCR to the 5' RACE reads. The sample has about 520,000 distinct CDR3 sequences, roughly a fifth seen once; the top ten hold around 1%. The sample was also linked to a second study, of T cells expressing NK-cell markers.

Input material: CD4+ T cells sorted from blood. These receptors originate from a woman between 18 and 29 years old in good health. Each CDR3 is given with its conserved first and last residue. A D gene is named only where the DNA matches it firmly. The size entry is marked missing in some rows and otherwise reads once, few, many or a size class.

>-|few|TRBV5-1|TRBJ2-1
CASSLLHEQFF
TGCGCCAGCAGCTTGTTGCATGAGCAGTTCTTC
>-|few|TRBV7-3|TRBJ2-1
CASSLGRGSRNGEQFF
TGTGCCAGCAGCTTAGGACGGGGGAGTCGGAATGGTGAGCAGTTCTTC
>-|few|TRBV20-1|TRBJ1-1
CSARLGGNTEAFF
TGCAGTGCTAGATTGGGGGGGAACACTGAAGCTTTCTTT
>-|-|TRBV6-5|TRBJ1-4
CASSYVQATNEKLFF
TGTGCCAGCAGTTACGTCCAGGCAACTAATGAAAAACTGTTTTTT
>-|-|TRBV20-1|TRBJ2-1
CSVEDSREQFF
TGCAGTGTCGAAGACAGCAGGGAGCAGTTCTTC
>-|-|TRBV24-1|TRBJ1-1
CATSDLHGEAFF
TGTGCCACCAGTGATTTGCATGGTGAAGCTTTCTTT
>-|many|TRBV5-6|TRBJ2-7
CASSLRDSFDEQYF
TGTGCCAGCAGCTTGCGGGATTCCTTTGACGAGCAGTACTTC
>TRBD2|few|TRBV15|TRBJ2-3
CATKREDTDTQYF
TGTGCCACAAAGCGGGAGGATACAGATACGCAGTATTTT
>TRBD1|-|TRBV6-5|TRBJ1-5
CASSYGGTGINQPQHF
TGTGCCAGCAGTTACGGGGGGACAGGCATCAATCAGCCCCAGCATTTT
>TRBD2|few|TRBV3-1|TRBJ2-2
CASSPRTSGGANTGELFF
TGTGCCAGCAGCCCGAGGACTAGCGGGGGCGCGAACACCGGGGAGCTGTTTTTT
>TRBD1|few|TRBV20-1|TRBJ2-7
CSAQDRGGEQYF
TGCAGTGCCCAGGACAGGGGGGGAGAGCAGTACTTC
>-|few|TRBV10-3|TRBJ2-1
CAISSSQLAPYNEQFF
TGTGCCATCAGCTCCTCCCAGCTAGCCCCCTACAATGAGCAGTTCTTC
>TRBD1|-|TRBV25-1|TRBJ2-7
CARSSVRTGDSYEQYF
TGTGCCCGCAGCTCGGTTCGGACAGGCGACTCCTACGAGCAGTACTTC
>-|few|TRBV6-4|TRBJ1-1
CASSVESHTEAFF
TGTGCCAGCAGTGTAGAGAGCCACACTGAAGCTTTCTTT
>-|-|TRBV12-3/TRBV12-4|TRBJ2-7
CASSFNPMRGVEQYF
TGTGCCAGCAGTTTTAACCCAATGAGGGGCGTCGAGCAGTACTTC
>-|few|TRBV15|TRBJ1-5
CATSIRSRGTTSNQPQHF
TGTGCCACCAGCATCCGCTCCAGGGGAACGACTAGCAATCAGCCCCAGCATTTT
>-|few|TRBV12-3/TRBV12-4|TRBJ1-4
CASSFTGVLEKLFF
TGTGCCAGCAGTTTCACGGGGGTTTTGGAAAAACTGTTTTTT
>TRBD1|few|TRBV24-1|TRBJ1-1
CATSQTGDEAFF
TGTGCCACCAGCCAGACAGGGGATGAAGCTTTCTTT
>TRBD1|-|TRBV15|TRBJ2-1
CATSRDGGQSYNEQFF
TGTGCCACCAGCAGAGATGGGGGACAGTCCTACAATGAGCAGTTCTTC
>-|few|TRBV21-1|TRBJ1-1
CASSKAPHPRPHMNTEAFF
TGTGCCAGCAGCAAAGCGCCCCATCCCAGGCCGCATATGAACACTGAAGCTTTCTTT
>-|many|TRBV12-3/TRBV12-4|TRBJ1-5
CASSLVGQGGQPQHF
TGTGCCAGCAGTTTAGTGGGGCAGGGCGGCCAGCCCCAGCATTTT
>-|few|TRBV29-1|TRBJ1-2
CSVTKGPGSYGYTF
TGCAGCGTTACTAAGGGACCAGGCAGCTATGGCTACACCTTC
>-|few|TRBV12-3/TRBV12-4|TRBJ2-2
CASFTLSGRVNTGELFF
TGTGCCAGCTTCACCCTCTCAGGGCGGGTGAACACCGGGGAGCTGTTTTTT
>-|-|TRBV20-1|TRBJ2-1
CSALTGLTNEQFF
TGCAGTGCTCTGACCGGTTTAACAAATGAGCAGTTCTTC
>-|few|TRBV5-1|TRBJ2-7
CASSLARTDYSYEQYF
TGCGCCAGCAGCTTGGCAAGGACAGACTATTCCTACGAGCAGTACTTC
>-|-|TRBV5-1|TRBJ1-2
CASSFLGRGYTF
TGCGCCAGCAGCTTTTTGGGTCGAGGCTACACCTTC
>-|few|TRBV19|TRBJ2-1
CASSIVKNNEQFF
TGTGCCAGTAGTATAGTGAAGAACAATGAGCAGTTCTTC
>-|-|TRBV5-1|TRBJ2-2
CASSLGGGLQGELFF
TGCGCCAGCAGCTTGGGCGGTGGATTGCAAGGGGAGCTGTTTTTT
>-|-|TRBV5-1|TRBJ2-3
CASSLAGDADTQYF
TGCGCCAGCAGCTTGGCCGGAGATGCAGATACGCAGTATTTT
>-|many|TRBV20-1|TRBJ2-3
CSAYSTSTDTQYF
TGCAGTGCTTATAGCACCAGCACAGATACGCAGTATTTT
>TRBD1|few|TRBV6-1|TRBJ1-1
CASRVKTGTEAFF
TGTGCCAGCAGAGTTAAGACAGGGACTGAAGCTTTCTTT
>-|-|TRBV2|TRBJ1-4
CASALELGLFF
TGTGCCAGCGCCCTCGAGTTAGGACTGTTTTTT